These 23 T cell receptor beta chains originate from one sample sequenced in a study of cytomegalovirus exposure and HLA in healthy donors. In the PCR, 60 Vbeta and 13 Jbeta primers were used. Here immunoSEQ multiplex PCR was the method, and the copy in TCRdb shows in-frame clones only, minus some. The sample shows approximately 140,000 clones, 61% of them seen only once. Sequenced material: PBMCs. These receptors all stem from a male donor in good health and CMV-seronegative.

J is TRBJ2-2 and V is TRBV7-3; TRBD2 matches at 8 bases. Germline CDR1 and CDR2: SGHTA and FQGTGA. V was clipped by 0 bases and J by 2 bases; unmatched bases: 5. The CDR3 runs to 17 residues. The CDR3 reads CASSLTSSGGNTGELFF. CDR3 nucleotide sequence: TGTGCCAGCAGCTTAACCTCCAGCGGGGGAAACACCGGGGAGCTGTTTTTT.

This sequence joins TRBV29-1 and TRBJ2-5; 8 bases fit TRBD1. The assigned J gene may be wrong: the sequence end matches TRBJ2-7 better. The CDR3 has 15 amino acids. In germline, CDR1 is SQVTM, CDR2 ANQGSEA. The CDR3 sequence is CSVLKLRDRTYEQYF. The CDR3 DNA follows: TGCAGCGTTCTTAAATTGCGGGACAGGACGTACGAGCAGTACTTC.

V and J are TRBV7-9 and TRBJ2-2; TRBD1 agrees at 8 bases. CDR1 and CDR2 (germline): SEHNR, FQNEAQ (reference sequence). This CDR3 region has 16 residues. V shed 5 bases and J 1 base; nucleotides not matched to a gene: 6. The CDR3 loop reads CASSPTGGKNTGELFF. CDR3 nucleotide sequence: TGTGCCAGCAGCCCCACAGGGGGTAAGAACACCGGGGAGCTGTTTTTT.

J is TRBJ2-2 and V is TRBV19; D unresolved. This CDR3 comprises 15 residues. V was trimmed by 4 bases and J by 1 base, leaving 10 bases between them. Germline values: CDR1 LNHDA, CDR2 SQIVND (reference sequence). CDR3 sequence (DNA): TGTGCCAGTAGTACATACACCGTGAACACCGGGGAGCTGTTTTTT. Translated, it gives CASSTYTVNTGELFF.

This clone has more than one count but fewer than ten. This chain uses TRBV7-3 with TRBJ2-3; D is unclear. V was trimmed by 1 base and J by 6 bases, leaving 11 bases between them. The germline CDR1 and CDR2 sequences are SGHTA and FQGTGA. This CDR3 region has 14 residues. The CDR3 is CASSLNPGGDTQYF. CDR3 sequence (DNA): TGTGCCAGCAGCTTAAACCCAGGTGGGGATACGCAGTATTTT.

The chain employs TRBV6-5 and TRBJ2-7; TRBD2 agrees at 12 bases. Unmatched junction bases numbered 5, after V lost 6 bases and J lost 5 bases. In germline, CDR1 is MNHEY, CDR2 SVGAGI. CDR3 size: 14 residues. The DNA of the CDR3 is TGTGCCAGCAGGAGGACTAGCGGGACCAACGAGCAGTACTTC. Its translation: CASRRTSGTNEQYF.

V gene TRBV27 combines with J gene TRBJ1-2, with 9 bases matching TRBD1. Trimming cost V 5 bases and J 4 bases; bases outside gene matches: 17. CDR3 length: 18 amino acids. Germline V lookup: CDR1 MNHEY, CDR2 SMNVEV (reference sequence). CDR3 coding DNA: TGTGCCAGCAGTCTACCGGAAACAGGGGGCTTCAATGGCTATGGCTACACCTTC. Its protein product is CASSLPETGGFNGYGYTF.

The J gene is TRBJ2-7, the V gene TRBV18, with D possibly matching TRBD2 (7 bases). V was pared by 0 bases and J by 6 bases, with 18 bases between. The germline V gene encodes CDR1 KGHSH and CDR2 LQKENI. CDR3 length: 16 residues. DNA of the CDR3: TGTGCCAGCTCACCACCGTTCAGTGGGGGGGCCCTCGAGCAGTACTTC. It translates to CASSPPFSGGALEQYF.

The chain is built from TRBV25-1 and TRBJ1-2; D remains unclear. Germline V lookup: CDR1 MGHDK, CDR2 SYGVNS. V gave up 3 bases and J gave up 5 bases, with 13 bases separating them. The CDR3 is 14 residues long. The CDR3 loop is CASSDSRGGYGYTF. CDR3 DNA sequence: TGTGCCAGCAGTGACTCCCGGGGAGGGTATGGCTACACCTTC.

The chain joins TRBV4-1 to TRBJ1-4; 8 bases line up with TRBD1. Unmatched junction bases numbered 9, after V lost 4 bases and J lost 2 bases. The CDR3 has 17 residues. Germline assignment: CDR1 MGHRA and CDR2 YSYEKL. The CDR3 here is CASSLLTGVWTNEKLFF. CDR3 DNA: TGCGCCAGCAGCCTATTGACAGGGGTTTGGACTAATGAAAAACTGTTTTTT.

The CDR3 reads CASSPGTAQETQYF. The DNA for the CDR3 is TGCGCCAGCAGCCCCGGGACAGCACAAGAGACCCAGTACTTC. The chain carries TRBV4-1 and TRBJ2-5; 7 bases agree with TRBD1. Losses at the gene ends were 4 bases for V and 2 bases for J; bases not matched to a gene: 4. The germline gives CDR1 MGHRA, CDR2 YSYEKL. This CDR3 has 14 amino acids.

As regards this clone: At the DNA level, this CDR3 is encoded by other sequences in the same sample as well. The V call is TRBV5-1, the J call TRBJ1-1; the D is unclear. With 0 bases removed from V and 0 bases from J, the gap between germline ends came to 6 bases. CDR1 SGHRS and CDR2 YFSETQ come from the germline V gene. The CDR3 extends over 14 amino acids. The CDR3 here is CASSLEQLNTEAFF. CDR3 bases: TGCGCCAGCAGCTTGGAACAATTGAACACTGAAGCTTTCTTT.

The CDR3 sequence is CASGIGVEGTQYF. The CDR3, as DNA: TGTGCCAGCGGGATTGGGGTGGAGGGGACGCAGTATTTT. The chain carries TRBV2 and TRBJ2-3; D may be TRBD2 (6 bases). The CDR3 has 13 amino acids. With 8 bases removed from V and 9 bases from J, the gap between germline ends came to 18 bases. The germline V gene encodes CDR1 SNHLY and CDR2 FYNNEI.

The chain employs TRBV11-2 and TRBJ1-6; 8 positions agree with TRBD1. This CDR3 comprises 15 residues. The germline V gene encodes CDR1 SGHAT and CDR2 FQNNGV. J gave up 7 bases and V 1 base, and 3 bases lay outside the gene matches. CDR3 in DNA: TGTGCCAGCAGCTTAGCGACAGGGGCCAATTCACCCCTCCACTTT. Protein sequence: CASSLATGANSPLHF.

CDR3 in DNA: TGTGCCAGCAGGATCCGTTTACAGGGGCGGATTAATGAAAAACTGTTTTTT. It encodes CASRIRLQGRINEKLFF. This chain uses TRBV28 with TRBJ1-4, with 7 bases aligning to TRBD1. CDR3 length equals 17 residues. Germline V gene lookup returns CDR1 MDHEN and CDR2 SYDVKM. V lost 6 bases, J lost 4 bases, and 14 bases stayed unmatched.

V usage is TRBV19 and J usage is TRBJ1-5; D is possibly TRBD1 (5 bases). V was trimmed by 4 bases and J by 0 bases, leaving 16 bases between them. Germline assignment: CDR1 LNHDA and CDR2 SQIVND (reference sequence). CDR3 length: 17 residues. As DNA, the CDR3 is TGTGCCAGTAGTACCTCTACAGGAGCCTATAGCAATCAGCCCCAGCATTTT. Translated, it gives CASSTSTGAYSNQPQHF.

This chain links TRBV29-1 with TRBJ2-1, with 10 bases identical to TRBD1. J lost 5 bases, V lost 4 bases, and 2 bases had no gene match. Germline CDR1 reads SQVTM; CDR2 reads ANQGSEA. The CDR3 is 13 amino acids. This CDR3 reads CSVGQGAHNEQFF. The CDR3 DNA reads as TGCAGCGTTGGACAGGGGGCTCACAATGAGCAGTTCTTC.

The table lists this clone with a few counts. This chain uses TRBV4-1 with TRBJ1-1; 7 bases are a match to TRBD1. Germline V lookup: CDR1 MGHRA, CDR2 YSYEKL. Trimming removed 2 bases from V and 4 bases from J; junction bases left unmatched: 7. This CDR3 has 15 residues. CDR3 nucleotides: TGCGCCAGCAGCCAACCTTCCCAGGGGGTCACTGAAGCTTTCTTT. It is translated as CASSQPSQGVTEAFF.

The chain recombines TRBV30 with TRBJ1-6, with 7 nucleotides matching TRBD1. CDR1 is GTSNPN and CDR2 is SVGIG in the germline V gene (reference sequence). The junction had 5 bases not matched to a gene; V was cut back by 2 bases and J by 7 bases. This CDR3 comprises 14 residues. The CDR3 bases are TGTGCCTGGAGTTCCTGGGACAGCAATTCACCCCTCCACTTT. It encodes CAWSSWDSNSPLHF.

The chain employs TRBV5-1 and TRBJ2-1, with D possibly matching TRBD1 (6 bases). The V gene's germline CDR1 is SGHRS and CDR2 YFSETQ. This CDR3 has 12 amino acids. V was trimmed by 3 bases and J by 9 bases, leaving 10 bases between them. CDR3 residues: CASSWGRGEQFF. The CDR3 DNA is TGCGCCAGCAGCTGGGGCAGGGGTGAGCAGTTCTTC.

The V gene is TRBV19, the J gene TRBJ2-1; weak D call: TRBD1 (5 bases). The ends were cut back, 3 bases at V and 7 bases at J, with 16 bases in the middle. Germline lookup yields CDR1 LNHDA and CDR2 SQIVND (reference sequence). This CDR3 region has 15 residues. The CDR3 spells CASSIGQGMENEQFF. DNA of the CDR3: TGTGCCAGTAGTATCGGCCAGGGTATGGAGAATGAGCAGTTCTTC.

This chain connects TRBV28 to TRBJ1-2; the D gene is possibly TRBD1 (5 bases). This CDR3 is 12 amino acids long. V shed 10 bases and J shed 2 bases, with 11 bases lying between them. Per germline, CDR1 MDHEN and CDR2 SYDVKM. This chain's CDR3 is CAIHQGNYGYTF. The CDR3 DNA follows: TGTGCCATACACCAGGGAAACTATGGCTACACCTTC.

This chain links TRBV5-4 with TRBJ2-7; maybe TRBD1 (5 bases). The CDR3 is made up of 14 amino acids. The germline gives CDR1 SGHNT, CDR2 YYREEE (reference sequence). V lost 4 bases, J lost 3 bases, and 14 bases lay in between. CDR3 sequence reads: CASSPTGNRYEQYF. CDR3 coding DNA: TGTGCCAGCAGCCCAACAGGAAACCGCTACGAGCAGTACTTC.